This TCR beta chain emerged from a study of blood T cell repertoires in COVID-19. As for the study in general: Some COVID-19 samples were acute and others convalescent; all came from the United States, Italy and Spain. In each case, the material was cDNA or gDNA derived from T cells, B-cell-depleted T cells, or PBMCs.

Original data processing: Estimation of nucleated cell counts relied on the amplification of reference gene primers. TCRdb's copy holds only in-frame clones and misses some; the assay was immunoSEQ multiplex PCR. That table furnishes V, J and clone size, whereas the DNA furnished D and trimming. The sample shows 70,000 or so clones, roughly 70% of them seen only once. The table lists this clone with a few counts. The CDR3 runs 14 residues. In germline, CDR1 is SEHNR, CDR2 FQNEAQ (reference sequence). Germline trimming cut 5 bases from V and 0 bases from J; bases unmatched to any gene: 4. The sequenced sample consisted of peripheral blood. This sequence joins TRBV7-9 and TRBJ2-7, with TRBD1 identical over 7 bases. This receptor was taken from a man aged 70-80 years with acute or convalescent COVID-19. The CDR3 reads CASSLGDSSYEQYF. Here the CDR3 DNA reads TGTGCCAGCAGCCTGGGGGACAGCTCCTACGAGCAGTACTTC.